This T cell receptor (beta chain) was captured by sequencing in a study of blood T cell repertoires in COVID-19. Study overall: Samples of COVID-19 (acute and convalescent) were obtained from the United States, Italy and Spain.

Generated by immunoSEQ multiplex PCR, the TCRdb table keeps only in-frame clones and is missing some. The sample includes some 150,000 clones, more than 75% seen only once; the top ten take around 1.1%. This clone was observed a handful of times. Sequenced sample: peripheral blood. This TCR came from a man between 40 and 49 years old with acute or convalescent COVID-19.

CDR3 sequence: CASSQVEAGIYEQYF. CDR3 nucleotide sequence: TGTGCCAGCAGCCAAGTAGAAGCGGGGATTTACGAGCAGTACTTC. This chain connects TRBV4-2 to TRBJ2-7; 7 bases are a match to TRBD2. Germline lookup yields CDR1 LGHNA and CDR2 YNFKEQ. V was pared by 1 base and J by 4 bases, with 7 bases of the junction left unmatched. This CDR3 comprises 15 residues.